Given below is one TCR beta chain in context. The CDR3 extends over 15 amino acids. This entry comes from a study of blood T cell repertoires in COVID-19. Per the study methods: Using reference gene primer amplification, nucleated cell counts were estimated. The method was immunoSEQ multiplex PCR; TCRdb's version includes in-frame clones alone and lacks a portion of them. V, J and clone size reflect that table, while D and trimming were determined from the DNA. Found here are 270,000 or so clones, about 85% of them singletons; the top ten hold under 8%. Recruitment covered about 25 US areas and drew participants whose ages spanned roughly 18 to 89 years.

The specimen was PBMCs or T cells enriched from blood (not recorded which). The sequence was collected from a woman in her forties or fifties who had been exposed to COVID-19. This chain links TRBV7-5 with TRBJ2-7; the listed D gene, TRBD2, was not tested against the DNA. TRBV7-5 is flagged as a pseudogene. The chain's CDR3 is CVRSFPLAGKPEQYF. Here the CDR3 DNA reads TGTGTCAGAAGCTTCCCACTAGCGGGGAAACCCGAGCAGTACTTC.